A selection of T cell receptor beta chains follows, all from one sample in a study of response to subunit inactivated influenza vaccine. TCRdb re-called the RT-PCR reads with MiXCR, one entry per CDR3 protein. The sample gives hundreds of thousands of distinct CDR3 sequences, about 18% of which show up once; about a tenth is in the top ten. The material was PBMCs from blood, obtained about 5 days after vaccination. The receptor set was obtained from a man aged 45 to 65 who received an inactivated influenza vaccine. The CDR3 runs from the conserved cysteine through the conserved F or W. D genes are given only for firm matches. The size of a clone is reported for some rows only, either as once, few or many, or as a class for expanded clones.

abundance	j_gene	v_gene	d_gene	CDR3aa	CDR3nt
many	TRBJ2-5	TRBV12-3/TRBV12-4	TRBD1	CASTWDRGWETQYF	TGTGCCAGCACCTGGGACAGGGGTTGGGAGACCCAGTACTTC
-	TRBJ1-5	TRBV6-4	TRBD1	CASSDVFGGGRGSNQPQHF	TGTGCCAGCAGTGACGTTTTTGGAGGGGGCAGGGGCAGCAATCAGCCCCAGCATTTT
many	TRBJ1-4	TRBV6-1	-	CASSESQINEKLFF	TGTGCCAGCAGTGAATCGCAGATTAATGAAAAACTGTTTTTT
many	TRBJ2-1	TRBV12-3/TRBV12-4	TRBD2	CASSLVSGGRNEQFF	TGTGCCAGCAGTTTAGTTAGCGGGGGGCGCAATGAGCAGTTCTTC
-	TRBJ2-5	TRBV12-3/TRBV12-4	-	CASSHPGRGETQYF	TGTGCCAGCAGCCACCCTGGTCGGGGAGAGACCCAGTACTTC
many	TRBJ2-5	TRBV3-1	-	CASSQGIGETQYF	TGTGCCAGCAGCCAAGGGATTGGGGAGACCCAGTACTTC
few	TRBJ2-7	TRBV2	TRBD2	CASKRRGDLYEQYF	TGTGCCAGCAAGAGGCGGGGGGATTTATACGAGCAGTACTTC
many	TRBJ2-1	TRBV7-6	-	CASSLSLSNEQFF	TGTGCCAGCAGCTTATCCTTAAGCAATGAGCAGTTCTTC
few	TRBJ2-7	TRBV5-1	TRBD2	CASSPGWREGGEQYF	TGCGCCAGCAGCCCCGGGTGGCGGGAGGGCGGCGAGCAGTACTTC
-	TRBJ2-1	TRBV5-6	TRBD2	CASSRTRGSYEQFF	TGTGCCAGCAGCCGGACTAGAGGGTCGTATGAGCAGTTCTTC
-	TRBJ2-2	TRBV5-1	-	CASSPEFAGELFF	TGCGCCAGCAGCCCCGAATTTGCCGGGGAGCTGTTTTTT
few	TRBJ1-2	TRBV20-1	-	CSAALRSEGYTF	TGCAGTGCTGCCCTACGGTCTGAGGGCTACACCTTC
few	TRBJ2-7	TRBV20-1	-	CSAYEGQPSYEQYF	TGCAGTGCCTATGAAGGCCAGCCCTCCTACGAGCAGTACTTC
few	TRBJ2-1	TRBV20-1	-	CSARAALYNEQFF	TGCAGTGCTAGAGCGGCCTTGTACAATGAGCAGTTCTTC
-	TRBJ2-1	TRBV6-5	TRBD2	CASSYFLAGASEQFF	TGTGCCAGCAGTTACTTTCTAGCGGGGGCATCTGAGCAGTTCTTC
few	TRBJ2-1	TRBV7-2	TRBD2	CASSPTSGQFF	TGTGCCAGCAGCCCGACTAGCGGGCAGTTCTTC
-	TRBJ1-2	TRBV5-1	TRBD1	CASSIGTAYGYTF	TGCGCCAGCAGCATTGGGACAGCTTATGGCTACACCTTC
few	TRBJ2-1	TRBV5-8	-	CASSLLEGSYNEQFF	TGTGCCAGCAGCTTGCTTGAGGGCTCCTACAATGAGCAGTTCTTC
few	TRBJ2-3	TRBV6-1	-	CASRAQGRDTQYF	TGTGCCAGCAGGGCTCAGGGGAGGGATACGCAGTATTTT
-	TRBJ2-7	TRBV7-9	TRBD1	CASSPNAGTGSYEQYF	TGTGCCAGCAGCCCGAATGCCGGGACAGGGTCCTACGAGCAGTACTTC
-	TRBJ2-7	TRBV28	-	CASEAASSYEQYF	TGTGCCAGCGAAGCGGCAAGCTCCTACGAGCAGTACTTC
few	TRBJ2-2	TRBV3-1	-	CASSQGREANTGELFF	TGTGCCAGCAGCCAGGGCAGGGAAGCGAACACCGGGGAGCTGTTTTTT
few	TRBJ2-3	TRBV20-1	TRBD2	CSAGREGTDTQYF	TGCAGTGCAGGGCGGGAGGGCACAGATACGCAGTATTTT
-	TRBJ2-7	TRBV25-1	TRBD1	CASSEYSERGPYEQYF	TGTGCCAGCAGTGAATATAGCGAAAGGGGGCCCTACGAGCAGTACTTC
-	TRBJ2-1	TRBV12-3/TRBV12-4	-	CASSSPGRYNEQFF	TGTGCCAGCAGTTCTCCGGGACGATACAATGAGCAGTTCTTC
few	TRBJ1-5	TRBV27	-	CASAAADQPQHF	TGTGCCAGCGCGGCGGCGGATCAGCCCCAGCATTTT
few	TRBJ2-7	TRBV5-1	TRBD1	CASSLSWDRGKYEQYF	TGCGCCAGCAGCTTGAGTTGGGACAGGGGAAAGTACGAGCAGTACTTC
few	TRBJ1-2	TRBV12-3/TRBV12-4	TRBD1	CASSDRGQPGYGYTF	TGTGCCAGCAGTGACAGGGGACAGCCGGGCTATGGCTACACCTTC